This T cell receptor beta chain was captured by sequencing in a study of radiotherapy plus CTLA-4 blockade in lung cancer. Study-level background: Overall, 15% to 20% of patients showed an objective response, while 31% attained disease control.

For this clone: Its antigen is unknown.

Per the germline V gene, CDR1 is SGHTA and CDR2 is FQGNSA. The length of the CDR3 is 12 residues. Trimming took 5 bases from V and 6 from J, leaving 8 bases between them. Sequenced by immunoSEQ multiplex PCR; TCRdb stores in-frame clones only, minus some. The table records tens of thousands of clones, 84% of them present only once. The study gave focal radiation plus ipilimumab CTLA-4 blockade to patients with chemo-refractory metastatic non-small-cell lung cancer. General study results and limits: After radiotherapy and ipilimumab, tumor-derived clones expanded in peripheral blood. Dynamics of early blood T cell clones, together with interferon-beta, were reportedly the best predictors of response.

The chain links TRBV7-2 to TRBJ2-1, with unresolved D. This clonotype was obtained from a human donor with non-small cell lung cancer whose response to radiotherapy plus ipilimumab could not be evaluated. Sequenced here: peripheral blood, sampled from a patient treated with radiotherapy plus ipilimumab. CDR3 bases: TGTGCCAGCAGCGACTTTTTCAATGAGCAGTTCTTC. It is translated as CASSDFFNEQFF.